The clone carrying this T cell receptor beta chain was seen just once. This specimen comes from a study of blood T cell repertoires in COVID-19. Clones were read by immunoSEQ multiplex PCR, and TCRdb kept only the in-frame ones, dropping some. This sample yields around 330,000 clones, of which about 92% are seen a single time; roughly 2.6% belongs to the top ten. Participant age was roughly 18 to 89 years, and participants resided in around 24 US areas. The V gene end was trimmed by 5 bases and the J gene end by 3 bases; junction bases not matched to a gene: 5. The CDR3 covers 16 residues. The germline V gene has CDR1 SEHNR and CDR2 FQNEAQ (reference sequence).

The rearrangement links TRBV7-9 to TRBJ2-6, with 9 bases identical to TRBD2. This sequence was found in a man in his 60s who had recovered from COVID-19. Sample: PBMCs or T cells enriched from blood (not recorded which). Here the CDR3 reads CASSQSGGLGANVLTF. CDR3 nucleotides: TGTGCCAGCAGCCAGAGCGGGGGGCTTGGGGCCAACGTCCTGACTTTC. The whole variable domain, remainder taken from reference TRBV7-9 and TRBJ2-6, is DTGVSQNPRHKITKRGQNVTFRCDPISEHNRLYWYRQTLGQGPEFLTYFQNEAQLEKSRLLSDRFSAERPKGSFSTLEIQRTEQGDSAMYLCASSQSGGLGANVLTFGAGSRLTVL.